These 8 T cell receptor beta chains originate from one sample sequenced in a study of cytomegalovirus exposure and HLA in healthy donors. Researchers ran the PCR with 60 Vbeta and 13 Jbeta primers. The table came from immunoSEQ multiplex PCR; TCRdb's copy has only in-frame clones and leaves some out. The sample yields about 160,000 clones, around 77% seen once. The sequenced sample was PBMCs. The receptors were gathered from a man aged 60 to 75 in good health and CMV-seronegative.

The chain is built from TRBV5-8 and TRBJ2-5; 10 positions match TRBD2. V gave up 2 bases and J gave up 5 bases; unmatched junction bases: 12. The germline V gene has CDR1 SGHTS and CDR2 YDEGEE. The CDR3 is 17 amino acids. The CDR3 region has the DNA TGTGCCAGCAGCTTATTGCTGGCGGCTAGCGGGAGTGAGACCCAGTACTTC. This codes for CASSLLLAASGSETQYF.

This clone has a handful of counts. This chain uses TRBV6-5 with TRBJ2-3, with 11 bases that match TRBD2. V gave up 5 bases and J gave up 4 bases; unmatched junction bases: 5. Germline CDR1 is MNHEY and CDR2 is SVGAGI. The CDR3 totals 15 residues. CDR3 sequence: CASSNLAGGADTQYF. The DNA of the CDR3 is TGTGCCAGCAGTAACCTAGCGGGAGGTGCAGATACGCAGTATTTT.

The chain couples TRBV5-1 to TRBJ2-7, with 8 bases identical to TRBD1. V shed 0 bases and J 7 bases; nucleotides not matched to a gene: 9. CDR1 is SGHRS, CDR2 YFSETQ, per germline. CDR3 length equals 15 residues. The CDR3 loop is CASSLAQGAVGEQYF. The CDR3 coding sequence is TGCGCCAGCAGCTTGGCCCAGGGGGCAGTCGGTGAGCAGTACTTC. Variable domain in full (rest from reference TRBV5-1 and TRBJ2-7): KAGVTQTPRYLIKTRGQQVTLSCSPISGHRSVSWYQQTPGQGLQFLFEYFSETQRNKGNFPGRFSGRQFSNSRSEMNVSTLELGDSALYLCASSLAQGAVGEQYFGPGTRLTVT.

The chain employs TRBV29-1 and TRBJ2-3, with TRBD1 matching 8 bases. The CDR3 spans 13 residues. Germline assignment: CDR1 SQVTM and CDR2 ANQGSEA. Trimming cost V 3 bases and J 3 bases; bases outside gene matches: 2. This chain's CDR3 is CSVDTGGTDTQYF. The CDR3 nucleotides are TGCAGCGTTGATACAGGGGGGACAGATACGCAGTATTTT.

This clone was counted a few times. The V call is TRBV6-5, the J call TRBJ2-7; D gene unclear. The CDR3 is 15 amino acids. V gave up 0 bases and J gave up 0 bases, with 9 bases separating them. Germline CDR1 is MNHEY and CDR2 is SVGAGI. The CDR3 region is CASSYSRGSSYEQYF. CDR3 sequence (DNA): TGTGCCAGCAGTTACTCCCGCGGTAGCTCCTACGAGCAGTACTTC.

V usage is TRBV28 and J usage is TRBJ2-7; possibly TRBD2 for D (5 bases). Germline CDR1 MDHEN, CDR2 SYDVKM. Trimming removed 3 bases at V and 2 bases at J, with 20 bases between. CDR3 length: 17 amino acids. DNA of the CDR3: TGTGCCAGCAGTTTTCCACCGCGACCCCGAGGGACCTACGAGCAGTACTTC. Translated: CASSFPPRPRGTYEQYF.

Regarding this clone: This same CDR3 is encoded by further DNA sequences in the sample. CDR3 residues: CASSLDYYGYTF. The CDR3 DNA sequence: TGTGCCAGCAGTTTAGACTACTATGGCTACACCTTC. This chain uses TRBV28 with TRBJ1-2; D gene unclear. Germline V gene lookup returns CDR1 MDHEN and CDR2 SYDVKM. Between the trimmed V and J ends, which lost 2 bases and 3 bases, there was a span of 4 bases. This CDR3 has 12 amino acids.

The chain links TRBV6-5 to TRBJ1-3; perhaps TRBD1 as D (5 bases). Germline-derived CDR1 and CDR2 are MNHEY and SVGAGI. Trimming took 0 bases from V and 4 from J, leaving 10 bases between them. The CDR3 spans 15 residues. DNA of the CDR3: TGTGCCAGCAGTTACTCCGGGGGTGAGGGAAACACCATATATTTT. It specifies CASSYSGGEGNTIYF.